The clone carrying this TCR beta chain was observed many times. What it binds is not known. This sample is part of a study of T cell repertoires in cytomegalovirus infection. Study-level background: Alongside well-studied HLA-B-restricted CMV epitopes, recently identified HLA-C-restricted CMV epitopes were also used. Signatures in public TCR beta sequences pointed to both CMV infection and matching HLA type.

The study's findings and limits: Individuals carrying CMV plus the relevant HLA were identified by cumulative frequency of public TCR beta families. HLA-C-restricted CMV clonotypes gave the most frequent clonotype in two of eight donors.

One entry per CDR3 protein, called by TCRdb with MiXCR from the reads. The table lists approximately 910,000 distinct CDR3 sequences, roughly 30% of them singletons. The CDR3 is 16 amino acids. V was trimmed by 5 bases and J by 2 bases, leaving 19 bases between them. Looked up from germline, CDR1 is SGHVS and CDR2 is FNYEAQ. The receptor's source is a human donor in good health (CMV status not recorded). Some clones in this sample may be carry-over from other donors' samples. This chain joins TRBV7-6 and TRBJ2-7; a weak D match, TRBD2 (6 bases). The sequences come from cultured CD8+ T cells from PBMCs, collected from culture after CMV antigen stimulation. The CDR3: CASSPSPQGLAYEQYF. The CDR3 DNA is TGTGCCAGCAGCCCCTCCCCCCAGGGACTCGCCTACGAGCAGTACTTC.